This is a list of T cell receptor beta chains from one sample in a study of human T cells and chemical hapten exposure. In TCRdb, the RACE reads were re-called with MiXCR into one record per CDR3 protein. Of 300,000 to 450,000 distinct CDR3 sequences in the sample, roughly 5.3% were seen once. This material consisted of whole blood, taken in connection with sensitization to the hapten diphenylcyclopropenone (DPC). The receptors here all came from a woman between 50 and 59 years old with alopecia areata. Some clones in this sample may be carry-over from other donors' samples. The CDR3 runs from the conserved cysteine through the conserved F or W.

v_call cdr3_aa
TRBV7-3 CASSWSGTGAGELFF
TRBV29-1 CSVELGTGRFSALRAFF
TRBV6-6 CASRITADTQYF
TRBV6-6 CASRGAGPYNEQFF
TRBV6-1 CASSEVKGWTEAFF
TRBV7-2 CAIATGVADTQYF
TRBV7-8 CASSWRQNNQPQHF
TRBV28 CASSFRGTGDEQYF
TRBV7-9 CASSPAGPNQPQHF
TRBV20-1 CSHPHTGTGDNEQFF
TRBV24-1 CATSDFLASGNDEQFF
TRBV14 CASSQVYPGELFF
TRBV6-2/TRBV6-3 CASSYSTGSGEQYF
TRBV27 CASAAGSPNSPLHF
TRBV11-3 CASSLGATSGGTDTQYF
TRBV28 CASSHNWGGTNTGELFF